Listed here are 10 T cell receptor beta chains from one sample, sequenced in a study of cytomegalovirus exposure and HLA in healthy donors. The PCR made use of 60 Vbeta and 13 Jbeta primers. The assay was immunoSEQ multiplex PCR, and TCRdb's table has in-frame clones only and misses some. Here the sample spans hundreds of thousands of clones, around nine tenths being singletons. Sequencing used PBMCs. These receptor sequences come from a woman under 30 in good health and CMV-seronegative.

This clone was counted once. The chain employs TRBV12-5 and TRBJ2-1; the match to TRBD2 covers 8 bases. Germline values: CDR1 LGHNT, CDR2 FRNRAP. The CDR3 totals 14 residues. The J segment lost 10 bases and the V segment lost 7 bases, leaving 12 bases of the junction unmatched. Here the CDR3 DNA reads TGTGCTAGTGAGGTCAGCGGGGGTTATCGGGAGCAGTTCTTC. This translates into CASEVSGGYREQFF.

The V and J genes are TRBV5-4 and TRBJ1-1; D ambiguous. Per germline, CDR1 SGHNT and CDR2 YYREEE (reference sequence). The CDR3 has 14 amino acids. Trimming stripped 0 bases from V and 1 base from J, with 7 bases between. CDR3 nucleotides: TGTGCCAGCAGCTTGGGTATCGGGAACACTGAAGCTTTCTTT. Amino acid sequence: CASSLGIGNTEAFF.

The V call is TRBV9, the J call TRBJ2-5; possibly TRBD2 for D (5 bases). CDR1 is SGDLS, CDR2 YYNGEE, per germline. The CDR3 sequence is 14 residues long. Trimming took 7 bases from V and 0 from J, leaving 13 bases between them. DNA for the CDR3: TGTGCCAGCGCGGGCCCTGGGTACCAAGAGACCCAGTACTTC. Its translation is CASAGPGYQETQYF.

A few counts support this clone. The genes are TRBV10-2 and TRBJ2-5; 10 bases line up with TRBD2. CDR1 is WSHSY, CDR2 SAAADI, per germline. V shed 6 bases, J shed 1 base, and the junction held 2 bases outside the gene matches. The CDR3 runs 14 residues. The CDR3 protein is CASRTSGVQETQYF. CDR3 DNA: TGCGCCAGCAGAACTAGCGGGGTCCAAGAGACCCAGTACTTC.

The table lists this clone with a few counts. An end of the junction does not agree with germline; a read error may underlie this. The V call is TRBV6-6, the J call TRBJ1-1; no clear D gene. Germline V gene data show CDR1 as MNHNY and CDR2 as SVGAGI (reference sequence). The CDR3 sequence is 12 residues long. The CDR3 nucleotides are TGTGCCAGCAGTCAGGCGAACTCTGAAGCTTTCTTT. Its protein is CASSQANSEAFF.

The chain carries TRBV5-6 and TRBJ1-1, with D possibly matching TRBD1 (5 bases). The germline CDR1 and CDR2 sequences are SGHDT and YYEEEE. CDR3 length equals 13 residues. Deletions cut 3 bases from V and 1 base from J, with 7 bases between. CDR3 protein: CASSWGSNTEAFF. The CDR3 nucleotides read TGTGCCAGCAGCTGGGGCTCGAACACTGAAGCTTTCTTT. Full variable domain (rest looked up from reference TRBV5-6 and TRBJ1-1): DAGVTQSPTHLIKTRGQQVTLRCSPKSGHDTVSWYQQALGQGPQFIFQYYEEEERQRGNFPDRFSGHQFPNYSSELNVNALLLGDSALYLCASSWGSNTEAFFGQGTRLTVV.

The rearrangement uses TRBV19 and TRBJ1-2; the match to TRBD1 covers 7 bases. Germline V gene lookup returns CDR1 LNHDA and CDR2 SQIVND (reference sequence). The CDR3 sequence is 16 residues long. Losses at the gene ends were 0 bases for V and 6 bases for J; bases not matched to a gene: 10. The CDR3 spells CASSIDRSTGYDGYTF. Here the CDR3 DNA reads TGTGCCAGTAGTATAGACCGCTCGACAGGGTACGATGGCTACACCTTC.

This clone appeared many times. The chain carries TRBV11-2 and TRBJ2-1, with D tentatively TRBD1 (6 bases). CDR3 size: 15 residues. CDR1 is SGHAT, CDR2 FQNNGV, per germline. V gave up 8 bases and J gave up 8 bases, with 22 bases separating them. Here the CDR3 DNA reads TGTGCCAGCGGACCCAGGGGTTGGGTAGTCCATGAGCAGTTCTTC. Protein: CASGPRGWVVHEQFF.

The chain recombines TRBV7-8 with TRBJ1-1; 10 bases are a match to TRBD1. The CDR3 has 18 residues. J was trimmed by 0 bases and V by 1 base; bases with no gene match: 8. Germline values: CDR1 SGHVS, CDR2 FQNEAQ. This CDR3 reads CASSLVDRGTLMNTEAFF. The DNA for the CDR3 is TGTGCCAGCAGCTTAGTGGACAGGGGGACTCTCATGAACACTGAAGCTTTCTTT.

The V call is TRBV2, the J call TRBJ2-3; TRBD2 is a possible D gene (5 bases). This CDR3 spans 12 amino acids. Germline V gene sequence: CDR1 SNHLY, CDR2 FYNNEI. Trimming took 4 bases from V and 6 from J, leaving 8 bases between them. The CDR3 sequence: CASSGGADTQYF. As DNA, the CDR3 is TGTGCCAGCAGTGGGGGAGCGGATACGCAGTATTTT.